Shown below are 7 T cell receptor beta chains from a single sample sequenced in a study of cytomegalovirus exposure and HLA in healthy donors. This PCR relied on a set of 60 Vbeta primers and 13 Jbeta primers. Data came from immunoSEQ multiplex PCR; TCRdb stores just in-frame clones and leaves some out. The sample records approximately 190,000 clones, around three quarters being singletons. Sequencing was carried out using PBMCs. The receptor set was obtained from a woman aged 30 to 39 in good health and CMV-seropositive.

The chain carries TRBV7-9 and TRBJ2-1, with 8 bases matching TRBD2. CDR1 and CDR2 from the germline V gene are SEHNR and FQNEAQ (reference sequence). Trimming removed 5 bases from V and 4 bases from J; junction bases left unmatched: 10. This CDR3 comprises 16 residues. In nucleotides, the CDR3 is TGTGCCAGCAGCAAACAACTAGCGGCGAAATACAATGAGCAGTTCTTC. Translation: CASSKQLAAKYNEQFF. Full variable domain (outside the CDR3, taken from reference TRBV7-9 and TRBJ2-1): DTGVSQNPRHKITKRGQNVTFRCDPISEHNRLYWYRQTLGQGPEFLTYFQNEAQLEKSRLLSDRFSAERPKGSFSTLEIQRTEQGDSAMYLCASSKQLAAKYNEQFFGPGTRLTVL.

Only a few counts were recorded for this clone. The chain recombines TRBV18 with TRBJ1-3; 9 bases are shared with TRBD1. From germline, CDR1 is KGHSH and CDR2 LQKENI. The CDR3 runs 15 residues. The ends lost 3 bases at V and 4 bases at J; junction bases unmatched: 4. CDR3 in amino acids: CASSPRTGDGNTIYF. CDR3 DNA: TGTGCCAGCTCACCTAGGACAGGGGACGGAAACACCATATATTTT.

This clone was seen more than once but under ten times. The chain combines TRBV6-4 with TRBJ2-7; weak D call: TRBD2 (6 bases). Germline V lookup: CDR1 MRHNA, CDR2 SNTAGT. Trimming took off 4 bases at V and 5 bases at J, with 15 bases between the two ends. The CDR3 extends over 14 amino acids. The CDR3 loop is CASSVRGSLDEQYF. DNA of the CDR3: TGTGCCAGCAGTGTGCGGGGTTCGCTCGACGAGCAGTACTTC.

This clone showed up just once. The CDR3 region is CASSFGTSFYEQYF. CDR3 nucleotides: TGTGCCAGCAGCTTCGGGACTTCTTTTTACGAGCAGTACTTC. The rearrangement uses TRBV7-9 and TRBJ2-7; tentatively, D is TRBD2 (6 bases). Trimming cost V 3 bases and J 4 bases, with 13 bases left between them. The germline V gene encodes CDR1 SEHNR and CDR2 FQNEAQ (reference sequence). This CDR3 is 14 amino acids long.

V gene TRBV13 combines with J gene TRBJ2-7; 7 bases match TRBD1. Germline CDR1 PRHDT, CDR2 FYEKMQ (reference sequence). V shed 5 bases, J shed 4 bases, and the junction held 5 bases outside the gene matches. There are 13 residues in the CDR3. The CDR3 loop is CASSEGQDYEQYF. Here the CDR3 DNA reads TGTGCCAGCAGCGAAGGACAGGATTACGAGCAGTACTTC.

This clone appeared once. The V gene is TRBV28, the J gene TRBJ2-2, with D possibly matching TRBD1 (6 bases). This CDR3 comprises 13 residues. CDR1 MDHEN and CDR2 SYDVKM come from the germline V gene. Trimming took off 7 bases at V and 6 bases at J, with 12 bases between the two ends. This CDR3 reads CASIHRVSGELFF. For the CDR3, the DNA is TGTGCCAGCATCCACAGGGTCTCCGGGGAGCTGTTTTTT.

The rearrangement uses TRBV7-9 and TRBJ1-6, with TRBD1 matching over 9 bases. Germline V CDR1 and CDR2: SEHNR, FQNEAQ (reference sequence). The J segment lost 8 bases and the V segment lost 4 bases, leaving 3 bases of the junction unmatched. The CDR3 runs 14 residues. The CDR3 DNA is TGTGCCAGCAGCTCCGGGACAGGGCATTCACCCCTCCACTTT. This gives the protein CASSSGTGHSPLHF.